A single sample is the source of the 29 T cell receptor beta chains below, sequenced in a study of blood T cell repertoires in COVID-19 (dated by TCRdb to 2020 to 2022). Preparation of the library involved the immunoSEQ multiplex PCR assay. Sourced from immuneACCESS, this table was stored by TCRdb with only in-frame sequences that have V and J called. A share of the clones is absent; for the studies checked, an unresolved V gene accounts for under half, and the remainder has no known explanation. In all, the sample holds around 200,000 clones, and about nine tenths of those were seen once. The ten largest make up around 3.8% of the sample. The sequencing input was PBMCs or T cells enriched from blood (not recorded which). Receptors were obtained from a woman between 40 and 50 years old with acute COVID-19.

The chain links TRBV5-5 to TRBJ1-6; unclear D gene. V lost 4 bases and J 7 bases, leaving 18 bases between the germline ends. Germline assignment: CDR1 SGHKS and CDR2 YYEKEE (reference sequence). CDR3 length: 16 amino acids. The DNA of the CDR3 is TGTGCCAGCAGCCAGAGTGTGGGAGGGTTAAATTCACCCCTCCACTTT. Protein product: CASSQSVGGLNSPLHF.

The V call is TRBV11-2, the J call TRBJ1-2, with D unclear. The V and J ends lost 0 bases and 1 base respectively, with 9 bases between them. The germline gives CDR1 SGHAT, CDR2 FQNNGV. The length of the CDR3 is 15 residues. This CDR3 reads CASSLEGGFNYGYTF. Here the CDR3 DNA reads TGTGCCAGCAGCTTAGAGGGAGGGTTTAACTATGGCTACACCTTC.

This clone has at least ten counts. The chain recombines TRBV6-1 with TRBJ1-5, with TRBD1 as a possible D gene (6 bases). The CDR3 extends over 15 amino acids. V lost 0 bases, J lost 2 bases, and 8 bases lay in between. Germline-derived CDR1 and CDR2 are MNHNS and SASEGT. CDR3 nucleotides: TGTGCCAGCAGTGAAGCGGCAGGGGGCAATCAGCCCCAGCATTTT. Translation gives CASSEAAGGNQPQHF.

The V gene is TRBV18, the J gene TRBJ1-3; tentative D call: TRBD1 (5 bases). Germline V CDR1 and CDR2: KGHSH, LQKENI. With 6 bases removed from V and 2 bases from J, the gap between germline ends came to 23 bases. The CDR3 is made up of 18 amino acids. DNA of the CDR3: TGTGCCAGCTCTCGAAACGCCCCGGGCAGGGCAGCTGGAAACACCATATATTTT. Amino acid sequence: CASSRNAPGRAAGNTIYF.

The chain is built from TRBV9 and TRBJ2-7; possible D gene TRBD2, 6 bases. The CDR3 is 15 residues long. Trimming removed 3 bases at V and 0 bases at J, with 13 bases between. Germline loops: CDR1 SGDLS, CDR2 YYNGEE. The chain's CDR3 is CASSAEAGTSYEQYF. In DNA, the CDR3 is TGTGCCAGCAGCGCCGAGGCGGGGACCTCCTACGAGCAGTACTTC.

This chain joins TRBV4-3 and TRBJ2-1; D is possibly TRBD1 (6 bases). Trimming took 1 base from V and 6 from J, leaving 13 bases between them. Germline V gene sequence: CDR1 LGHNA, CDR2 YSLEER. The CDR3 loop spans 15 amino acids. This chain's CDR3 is CASSQGRGMGNEQFF. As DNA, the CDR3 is TGCGCCAGCAGCCAAGGAAGGGGGATGGGCAATGAGCAGTTCTTC.

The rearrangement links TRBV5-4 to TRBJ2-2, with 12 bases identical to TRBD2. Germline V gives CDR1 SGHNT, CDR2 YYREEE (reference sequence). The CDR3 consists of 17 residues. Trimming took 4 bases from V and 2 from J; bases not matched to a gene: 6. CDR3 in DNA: TGTGCCAGCAGCGGGCTAGCGGGGGGGCACAACACCGGGGAGCTGTTTTTT. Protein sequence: CASSGLAGGHNTGELFF.

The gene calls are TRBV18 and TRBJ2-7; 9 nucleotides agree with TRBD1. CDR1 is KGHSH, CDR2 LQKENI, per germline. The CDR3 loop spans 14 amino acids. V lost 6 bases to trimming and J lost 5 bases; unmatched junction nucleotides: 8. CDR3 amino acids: CASSLGTGSDEQYV. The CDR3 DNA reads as TGTGCCAGCTCCCTTGGGACAGGGTCAGACGAGCAGTACGTC.

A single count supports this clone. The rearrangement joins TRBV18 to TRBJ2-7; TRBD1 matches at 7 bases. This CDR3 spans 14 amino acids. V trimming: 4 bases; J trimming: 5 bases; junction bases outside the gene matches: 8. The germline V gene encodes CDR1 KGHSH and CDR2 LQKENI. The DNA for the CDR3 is TGTGCCAGCTCACTTAAAGGGGGCTCTGACGAGCAGTACTTC. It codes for CASSLKGGSDEQYF.

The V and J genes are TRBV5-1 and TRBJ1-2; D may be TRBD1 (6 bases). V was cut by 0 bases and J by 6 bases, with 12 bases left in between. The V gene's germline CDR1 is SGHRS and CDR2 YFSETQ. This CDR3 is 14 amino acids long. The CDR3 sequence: CASSLVRGENGYTF. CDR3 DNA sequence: TGCGCCAGCAGCTTGGTCAGGGGAGAAAATGGCTACACCTTC.

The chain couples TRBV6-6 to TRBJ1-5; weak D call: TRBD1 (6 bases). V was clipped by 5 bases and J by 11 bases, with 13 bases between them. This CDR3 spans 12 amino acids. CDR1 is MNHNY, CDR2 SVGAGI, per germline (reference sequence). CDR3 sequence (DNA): TGTGCCAGCAGTACGGAGGACAGCTCCCAGCATTTT. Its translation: CASSTEDSSQHF.

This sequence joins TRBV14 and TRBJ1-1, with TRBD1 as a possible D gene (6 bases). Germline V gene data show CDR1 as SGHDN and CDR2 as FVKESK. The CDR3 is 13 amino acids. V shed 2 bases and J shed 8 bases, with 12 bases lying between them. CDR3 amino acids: CASSQYEGGEAFF. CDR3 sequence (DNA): TGTGCCAGCAGCCAATATGAGGGGGGGGAAGCTTTCTTT. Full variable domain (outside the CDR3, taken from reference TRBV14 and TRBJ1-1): EAGVTQFPSHSVIEKGQTVTLRCDPISGHDNLYWYRRVMGKEIKFLLHFVKESKQDESGMPNNRFLAERTGGTYSTLKVQPAELEDSGVYFCASSQYEGGEAFFGQGTRLTVV.

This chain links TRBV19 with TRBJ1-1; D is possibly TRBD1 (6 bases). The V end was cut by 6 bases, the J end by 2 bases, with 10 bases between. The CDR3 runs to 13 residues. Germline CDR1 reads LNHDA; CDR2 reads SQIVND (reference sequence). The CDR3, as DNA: TGTGCCAGTAGCCCCAGGGGTAACACTGAAGCTTTCTTT. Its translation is CASSPRGNTEAFF.

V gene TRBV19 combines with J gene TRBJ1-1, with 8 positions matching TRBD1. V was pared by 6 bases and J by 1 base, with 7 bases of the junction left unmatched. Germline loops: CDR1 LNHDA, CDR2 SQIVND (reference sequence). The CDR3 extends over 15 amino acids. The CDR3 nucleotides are TGTGCCAGTAGATCCGGCGACAGGGGGAACACTGAAGCTTTCTTT. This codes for CASRSGDRGNTEAFF.

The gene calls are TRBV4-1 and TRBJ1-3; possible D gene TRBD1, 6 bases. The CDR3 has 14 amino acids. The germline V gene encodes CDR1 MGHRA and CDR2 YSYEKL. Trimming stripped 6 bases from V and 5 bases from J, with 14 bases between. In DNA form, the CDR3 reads TGCGCCAGCAGACCTGCGGACAGTCGAAACACCATATATTTT. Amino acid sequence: CASRPADSRNTIYF.

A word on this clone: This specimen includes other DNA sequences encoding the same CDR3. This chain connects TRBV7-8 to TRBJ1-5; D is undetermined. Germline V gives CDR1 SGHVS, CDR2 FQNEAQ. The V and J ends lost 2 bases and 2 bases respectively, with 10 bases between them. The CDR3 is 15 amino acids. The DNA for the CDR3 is TGTGCCAGCAGCTTACGGGGAACAGGCAATCAGCCCCAGCATTTT. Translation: CASSLRGTGNQPQHF.

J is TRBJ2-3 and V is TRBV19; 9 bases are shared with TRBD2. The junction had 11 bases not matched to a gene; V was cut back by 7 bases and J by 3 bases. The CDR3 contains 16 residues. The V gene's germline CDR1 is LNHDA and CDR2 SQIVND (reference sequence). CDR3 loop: CASTSAGAGGTDTQYF. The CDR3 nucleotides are TGTGCCAGTACCTCCGCCGGAGCGGGGGGAACAGATACGCAGTATTTT.

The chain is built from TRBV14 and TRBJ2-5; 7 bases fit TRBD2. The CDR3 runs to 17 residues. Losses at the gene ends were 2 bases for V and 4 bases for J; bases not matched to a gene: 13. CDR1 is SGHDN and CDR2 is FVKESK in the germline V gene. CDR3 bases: TGTGCCAGCAGCCAATTCGGTAGGGCCCCGGGGGGAGAGACCCAGTACTTC. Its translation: CASSQFGRAPGGETQYF.

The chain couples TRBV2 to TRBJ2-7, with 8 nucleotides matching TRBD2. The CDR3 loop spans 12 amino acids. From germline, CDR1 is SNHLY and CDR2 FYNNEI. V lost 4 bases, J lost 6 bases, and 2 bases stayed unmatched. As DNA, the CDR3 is TGTGCCAGCAGTGGTCTAGCGGGCGAGCAGTACGTC. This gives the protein CASSGLAGEQYV.

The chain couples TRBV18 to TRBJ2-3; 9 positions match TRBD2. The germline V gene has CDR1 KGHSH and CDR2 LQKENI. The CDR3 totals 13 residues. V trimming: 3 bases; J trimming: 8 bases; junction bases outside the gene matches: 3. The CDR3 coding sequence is TGTGCCAGCTCACCTAGCGGGGGCAGTACGCAGTATTTT. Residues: CASSPSGGSTQYF. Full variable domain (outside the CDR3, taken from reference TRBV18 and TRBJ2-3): NAGVMQNPRHLVRRRGQEARLRCSPMKGHSHVYWYRQLPEEGLKFMVYLQKENIIDESGMPKERFSAEFPKEGPSILRIQQVVRGDSAAYFCASSPSGGSTQYFGPGTRLTVL.

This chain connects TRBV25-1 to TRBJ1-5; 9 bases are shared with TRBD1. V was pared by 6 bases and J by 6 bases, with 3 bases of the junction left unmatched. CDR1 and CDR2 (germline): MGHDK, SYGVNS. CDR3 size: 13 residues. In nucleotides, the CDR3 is TGTGCCAGCAGCACAGGGGGCGGTCAGCCCCAGCATTTT. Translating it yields CASSTGGGQPQHF.

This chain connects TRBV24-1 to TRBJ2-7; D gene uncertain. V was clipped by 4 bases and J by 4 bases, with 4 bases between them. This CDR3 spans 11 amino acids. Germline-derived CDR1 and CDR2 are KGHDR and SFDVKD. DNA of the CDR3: TGTGCCACCAGTGACAGATACGAGCAGTACTTC. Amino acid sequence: CATSDRYEQYF.

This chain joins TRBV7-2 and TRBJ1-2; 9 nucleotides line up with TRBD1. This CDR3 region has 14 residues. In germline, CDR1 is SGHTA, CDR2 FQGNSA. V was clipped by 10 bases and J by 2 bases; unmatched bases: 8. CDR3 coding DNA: TGTGCCAAGGAAGGACAGGGGCCAAACTATGGCTACACCTTC. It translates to CAKEGQGPNYGYTF.

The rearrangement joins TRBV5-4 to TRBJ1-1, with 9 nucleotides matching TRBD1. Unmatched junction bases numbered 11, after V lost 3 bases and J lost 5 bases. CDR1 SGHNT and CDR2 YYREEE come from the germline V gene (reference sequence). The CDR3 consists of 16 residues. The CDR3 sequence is CASSSDARQGGTEAFF. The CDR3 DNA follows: TGTGCCAGCAGCTCCGACGCAAGACAGGGGGGAACTGAAGCTTTCTTT.

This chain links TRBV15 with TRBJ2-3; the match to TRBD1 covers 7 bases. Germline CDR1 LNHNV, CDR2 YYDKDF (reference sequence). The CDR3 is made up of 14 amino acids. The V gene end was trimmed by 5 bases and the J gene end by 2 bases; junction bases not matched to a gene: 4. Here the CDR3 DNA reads TGTGCCACCAGCTTCGACAGGGACACAGATACGCAGTATTTT. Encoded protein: CATSFDRDTDTQYF.

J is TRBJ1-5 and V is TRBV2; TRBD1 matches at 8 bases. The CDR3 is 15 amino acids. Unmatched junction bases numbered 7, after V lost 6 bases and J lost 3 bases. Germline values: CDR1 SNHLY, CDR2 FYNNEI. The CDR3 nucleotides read TGTGCCAGCAGCCCCCGGGACAGGTTCAATCAGCCCCAGCATTTT. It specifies CASSPRDRFNQPQHF.

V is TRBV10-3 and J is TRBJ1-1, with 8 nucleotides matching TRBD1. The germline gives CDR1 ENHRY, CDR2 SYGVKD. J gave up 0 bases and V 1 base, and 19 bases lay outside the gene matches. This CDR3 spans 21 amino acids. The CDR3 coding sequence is TGTGCCATCAGTGAGTGGGACAGTGGGACAGGAGTTTATTATTTGAACACTGAAGCTTTCTTT. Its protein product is CAISEWDSGTGVYYLNTEAFF.

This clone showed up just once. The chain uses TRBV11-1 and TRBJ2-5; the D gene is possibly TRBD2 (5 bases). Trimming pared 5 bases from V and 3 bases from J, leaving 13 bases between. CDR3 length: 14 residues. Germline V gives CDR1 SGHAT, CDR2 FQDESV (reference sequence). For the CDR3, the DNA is TGTGCCAGCAGCCCTGGCCTAGCCAAAGAGACCCAGTACTTC. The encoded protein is CASSPGLAKETQYF.

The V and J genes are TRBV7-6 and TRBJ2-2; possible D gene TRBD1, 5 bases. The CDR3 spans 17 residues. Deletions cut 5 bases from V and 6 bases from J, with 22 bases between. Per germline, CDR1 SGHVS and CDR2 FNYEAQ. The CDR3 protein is CASSPQSQGNLAGELFF. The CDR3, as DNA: TGTGCCAGCAGCCCCCAGAGCCAGGGAAATCTGGCCGGGGAGCTGTTTTTT. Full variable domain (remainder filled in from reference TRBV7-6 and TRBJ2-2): GAGVSQSPRYKVTKRGQDVALRCDPISGHVSLYWYRQALGQGPEFLTYFNYEAQQDKSGLPNDRFSAERPEGSISTLTIQRTEQRDSAMYRCASSPQSQGNLAGELFFGEGSRLTVL.